A selection of T cell receptor beta chains follows, all from one sample in a study of T cells in localized non-small cell lung cancer. The method was immunoSEQ multiplex PCR; TCRdb's version includes in-frame clones alone and lacks a portion of them. The profile shows about 78,000 clones, about 83% of them singletons. Sequences were derived from peripheral blood, sampled before any cancer treatment. Receptors originate from a man between 40 and 70 years old with stage I lung adenocarcinoma. The CDR3 runs from the conserved cysteine through the conserved F or W. The order of the fields is clone size, V gene, D gene, CDR3 length, J gene, CDR3 protein, CDR3 DNA. The D gene is left open where the match is weak. The size field is filled for only some rows; it gives once, few, many or a size class.

abundance: NA; v_gene: TRBV5-1; d_gene: TRBD2; len: 17; j_gene: TRBJ2-3; CDR3aa: CASSLGLTSGGADTQYF; CDR3nt: TGCGCCAGCAGCTTAGGCTTAACTAGCGGGGGAGCAGATACGCAGTATTTT
abundance: NA; v_gene: TRBV27; d_gene: TRBD1; len: 17; j_gene: TRBJ2-4; CDR3aa: CASSLFFKDRGENIQYF; CDR3nt: TGTGCCAGCAGTTTATTTTTTAAAGACAGGGGAGAAAACATTCAGTACTTC
abundance: NA; v_gene: TRBV30; d_gene: TRBD1; len: 15; j_gene: TRBJ1-1; CDR3aa: CACRGTGGTNTEAFF; CDR3nt: TGTGCCTGCCGCGGGACAGGGGGAACGAACACTGAAGCTTTCTTT
abundance: NA; v_gene: TRBV11-2; d_gene: NA; len: 15; j_gene: TRBJ1-4; CDR3aa: CASSSEGRTNEKLFF; CDR3nt: TGTGCCAGCAGCTCGGAGGGCAGAACTAATGAAAAACTGTTTTTT
abundance: NA; v_gene: TRBV27; d_gene: NA; len: 17; j_gene: TRBJ2-7; CDR3aa: CASRRDVGDSGTYEQYF; CDR3nt: TGTGCCAGCAGGAGGGATGTGGGGGATTCTGGAACTTACGAGCAGTACTTC
abundance: NA; v_gene: TRBV19; d_gene: NA; len: 17; j_gene: TRBJ2-6; CDR3aa: CASSRIGTRTGANVLTF; CDR3nt: TGTGCCAGTAGTCGAATCGGGACCCGGACTGGGGCCAACGTCCTGACTTTC
abundance: NA; v_gene: TRBV19; d_gene: NA; len: 15; j_gene: TRBJ1-5; CDR3aa: CATSQRGSNYQPQHF; CDR3nt: TGTGCCACCTCCCAGCGGGGGTCCAATTATCAGCCCCAGCATTTT
abundance: NA; v_gene: TRBV9; d_gene: TRBD2; len: 15; j_gene: TRBJ2-7; CDR3aa: CASSVTAGGTYEQYF; CDR3nt: TGTGCCAGCAGCGTAACAGCGGGAGGGACCTACGAGCAGTATTTC
abundance: NA; v_gene: TRBV5-8; d_gene: NA; len: 14; j_gene: TRBJ1-1; CDR3aa: CASPWGGAGTEAFF; CDR3nt: TGTGCCAGTCCCTGGGGGGGTGCGGGGACTGAAGCTTTCTTT
abundance: NA; v_gene: TRBV2; d_gene: TRBD1; len: 16; j_gene: TRBJ1-6; CDR3aa: CASSIGQGWSNSPLHF; CDR3nt: TGTGCCAGCAGTATCGGACAGGGTTGGTCGAATTCACCCCTCCACTTT
abundance: many; v_gene: TRBV19; d_gene: NA; len: 14; j_gene: TRBJ1-4; CDR3aa: CASSKIPMGEKLFF; CDR3nt: TGTGCCAGTAGTAAGATCCCGATGGGGGAAAAACTGTTTTTT
abundance: NA; v_gene: TRBV6-5; d_gene: TRBD1; len: 14; j_gene: TRBJ2-5; CDR3aa: CASRPPGQQETQYF; CDR3nt: TGTGCCAGCAGACCCCCGGGACAGCAAGAGACCCAGTACTTC
abundance: NA; v_gene: TRBV7-2; d_gene: NA; len: 12; j_gene: TRBJ1-2; CDR3aa: CASSLEGYGYTF; CDR3nt: TGTGCCAGCAGCTTAGAGGGGTATGGCTACACCTTC
abundance: few; v_gene: TRBV18; d_gene: NA; len: 15; j_gene: TRBJ2-1; CDR3aa: CASSPGQSSYNEQFF; CDR3nt: TGTGCCAGCTCACCCGGACAGAGCTCCTACAATGAGCAGTTCTTC
abundance: NA; v_gene: TRBV7-8; d_gene: NA; len: 12; j_gene: TRBJ2-1; CDR3aa: CASSLSRNEQFF; CDR3nt: TGTGCCAGCAGCTTAAGCCGGAATGAGCAGTTCTTC
abundance: once; v_gene: TRBV11-1; d_gene: NA; len: 11; j_gene: TRBJ2-3; CDR3aa: CASTRGDTQYF; CDR3nt: TGTGCCAGCACTCGCGGGGATACGCAGTATTTT
abundance: NA; v_gene: TRBV7-8; d_gene: NA; len: 18; j_gene: TRBJ2-5; CDR3aa: CASSFILDVRDGEETQYF; CDR3nt: TGTGCCAGCAGCTTTATACTCGATGTGCGGGATGGGGAAGAGACCCAGTACTTC
abundance: few; v_gene: TRBV7-9; d_gene: NA; len: 11; j_gene: TRBJ2-7; CDR3aa: CASSLTYEQYF; CDR3nt: TGTGCCAGCAGCCTAACCTACGAGCAGTACTTC
abundance: NA; v_gene: TRBV5-1; d_gene: NA; len: 15; j_gene: TRBJ2-3; CDR3aa: CASSEVEKGTDTQYF; CDR3nt: TGCGCCAGCAGCGAGGTCGAAAAAGGGACAGATACGCAGTATTTT
abundance: NA; v_gene: TRBV6-6; d_gene: NA; len: 12; j_gene: TRBJ1-2; CDR3aa: CASSNTRYGYTF; CDR3nt: TGTGCCAGCAGTAACACACGGTATGGCTACACCTTC
abundance: NA; v_gene: TRBV7-6; d_gene: NA; len: 14; j_gene: TRBJ1-4; CDR3aa: CASSLSTGDEKLFF; CDR3nt: TGTGCCAGCAGCCTAAGTACAGGTGATGAAAAACTGTTTTTT
abundance: NA; v_gene: TRBV5-1; d_gene: NA; len: 15; j_gene: TRBJ1-1; CDR3aa: CASSGEQAWGLGAFF; CDR3nt: TGCGCCAGCAGCGGTGAGCAGGCCTGGGGCCTTGGAGCTTTCTTT
abundance: NA; v_gene: TRBV10-3; d_gene: NA; len: 15; j_gene: TRBJ2-7; CDR3aa: CAISESGLIRNEQYF; CDR3nt: TGTGCCATCAGTGAGTCGGGGTTGATAAGGAACGAGCAGTACTTC
abundance: NA; v_gene: TRBV5-1; d_gene: TRBD2; len: 17; j_gene: TRBJ2-3; CDR3aa: CASSKPGTSDSTDTQYF; CDR3nt: TGCGCCAGCAGCAAACCCGGGACTAGCGATAGCACAGATACGCAGTATTTT
abundance: NA; v_gene: TRBV29-1; d_gene: NA; len: 15; j_gene: TRBJ2-2; CDR3aa: CSASKGTTNTGELFF; CDR3nt: TGCAGCGCTTCCAAGGGGACAACGAACACCGGGGAGCTGTTTTTT
abundance: NA; v_gene: TRBV7-3; d_gene: TRBD2; len: 16; j_gene: TRBJ2-3; CDR3aa: CASSLTRSGSADTQYF; CDR3nt: TGTGCCAGCAGCTTAACGCGTAGCGGGAGCGCAGATACGCAGTATTTT
abundance: NA; v_gene: TRBV6-5; d_gene: TRBD1; len: 14; j_gene: TRBJ2-7; CDR3aa: CASSYKGQRYEQYF; CDR3nt: TGTGCCAGCAGTTACAAGGGACAGCGCTACGAGCAGTACTTC
abundance: NA; v_gene: TRBV14; d_gene: TRBD2; len: 15; j_gene: TRBJ2-1; CDR3aa: CASSRLAGSYNEQFF; CDR3nt: TGTGCCAGCAGCCGACTAGCGGGATCCTACAATGAGCAGTTCTTC
abundance: NA; v_gene: TRBV2; d_gene: NA; len: 16; j_gene: TRBJ2-2; CDR3aa: CASSGPKLKNTGELFF; CDR3nt: TGTGCCAGCAGTGGCCCCAAGCTTAAGAACACCGGGGAGCTGTTTTTT
abundance: NA; v_gene: TRBV6-5; d_gene: NA; len: 12; j_gene: TRBJ1-2; CDR3aa: CASRMNNYGYTF; CDR3nt: TGTGCCAGCAGGATGAACAACTATGGCTACACCTTC